Presented here are 17 T cell receptor beta chains from one specimen sequenced in a study of T cell repertoires in cytomegalovirus infection. These receptors lack a known antigen. TCRdb fed the reads into MiXCR, producing one record per CDR3 protein. This table holds 450,000 to 650,000 distinct CDR3 sequences, around two fifths found once. Source: cultured PBMCs, taken from culture after CMV antigen stimulation. These receptors all stem from a human donor in good health (CMV status not recorded). Some clones in this sample may be carry-over from other donors' samples.

The V and J genes are TRBV7-2 and TRBJ1-5; D ambiguous. CDR3 length: 12 residues. Germline CDR1 reads SGHTA; CDR2 reads FQGNSA. With 7 bases removed from V and 2 bases from J, the gap between germline ends came to 6 bases. The CDR3 nucleotides are TGTGCCAGCAAGAGGGGCAATCAGCCCCAGCATTTT. Translated: CASKRGNQPQHF.

A few counts support this clonotype. The rearrangement uses TRBV7-2 and TRBJ2-7; D uncertain. CDR1 SGHTA and CDR2 FQGNSA come from the germline V gene. V was clipped by 1 base and J by 9 bases, with 7 bases between them. The CDR3 runs 11 residues. This CDR3 reads CASSLGRRQYF. CDR3 bases: TGTGCCAGCAGCTTAGGTAGGAGGCAGTACTTC.

V and J are TRBV29-1 and TRBJ2-1, with D perhaps TRBD2 (6 bases). Trimming shortened V by 6 bases and J by 7 bases, and 16 bases separated the two germline ends. CDR3 length: 13 amino acids. The germline V gene encodes CDR1 SQVTM and CDR2 ANQGSEA. The CDR3 region is CSVVWWGRNEQFF. CDR3 sequence (DNA): TGCAGCGTGGTATGGTGGGGGAGGAATGAGCAGTTCTTC.

In this sample, this clonotype turned up a few times. The chain combines TRBV19 with TRBJ1-2, with unresolved D. Per germline, CDR1 LNHDA and CDR2 SQIVND (reference sequence). The ends were cut back, 1 base at V and 7 bases at J, with 7 bases in the middle. This CDR3 has 12 residues. The CDR3 DNA reads TGTGCCAGTAGTATAGGGCTCGGTGGCTACACCTTC. Its translation is CASSIGLGGYTF.

The CDR3 sequence: CSARDPFPLGPGNTIYF. Written as DNA, the CDR3 is TGCAGTGCTAGAGATCCTTTCCCTTTGGGGCCTGGAAACACCATATATTTT. The chain couples TRBV20-1 to TRBJ1-3, with D possibly being TRBD1 (5 bases). The CDR3 spans 17 residues. CDR1 is DFQATT, CDR2 SNEGSKA, per germline (reference sequence). V was pared by 0 bases and J by 2 bases, with 17 bases between.

The chain joins TRBV5-6 to TRBJ1-6; the match to TRBD1 covers 8 bases. Per the germline V gene, CDR1 is SGHDT and CDR2 is YYEEEE. After removal of 4 bases from V and 10 bases from J, the junction contained 7 bases not matched to a gene. The CDR3 covers 14 residues. The CDR3 here is CASSRDRGVSPLHF. Written as DNA, the CDR3 is TGTGCCAGCAGCCGTGACAGGGGTGTGTCACCCCTCCACTTT. Combining the CDR3 with reference TRBV5-6 and TRBJ1-6 gives the whole variable domain DAGVTQSPTHLIKTRGQQVTLRCSPKSGHDTVSWYQQALGQGPQFIFQYYEEEERQRGNFPDRFSGHQFPNYSSELNVNALLLGDSALYLCASSRDRGVSPLHFGNGTRLTVT.

V is TRBV3-1 and J is TRBJ2-1, with 13 bases identical to TRBD2. The CDR3 is 18 residues long. The J segment lost 4 bases and the V segment lost 0 bases, leaving 6 bases of the junction unmatched. Germline V gene lookup returns CDR1 LGHDT and CDR2 YNNKEL (reference sequence). DNA for the CDR3: TGTGCCAGCAGCCAAGACGAACTAGCGGGAGGGCCGTACAATGAGCAGTTCTTC. Its translation: CASSQDELAGGPYNEQFF.

This clonotype was seen at least ten times. V is TRBV7-2 and J is TRBJ1-1, with TRBD1 as a possible D gene (5 bases). This CDR3 has 13 amino acids. The germline V gene has CDR1 SGHTA and CDR2 FQGNSA. Trimming stripped 4 bases from V and 6 bases from J, with 12 bases between. CDR3 nucleotide sequence: TGTGCCAGCAGCTCCGACAGTTTTTCTGAAGCTTTCTTT. Translating it yields CASSSDSFSEAFF.

The chain employs TRBV25-1 and TRBJ1-5; D possibly corresponds to TRBD1 (6 bases). This CDR3 contains 14 residues. The V and J ends lost 3 bases and 7 bases respectively, with 13 bases between them. Per the germline V gene, CDR1 is MGHDK and CDR2 is SYGVNS. The CDR3 region has the DNA TGTGCCAGCAGTGACCCCGGGACACCCCAGCCCCAGCATTTT. Its translation: CASSDPGTPQPQHF. The full variable domain, its missing parts supplied by reference TRBV25-1 and TRBJ1-5, is EADIYQTPRYLVIGTGKKITLECSQTMGHDKMYWYQQDPGMELHLIHYSYGVNSTEKGDLSSESTVSRIRTEHFPLTLESARPSHTSQYLCASSDPGTPQPQHFGDGTRLSIL.

The chain joins TRBV6-1 to TRBJ2-4; 11 bases align to TRBD2. CDR1 is MNHNS, CDR2 SASEGT, per germline. The CDR3 spans 16 residues. Trimming cost V 2 bases and J 1 base; bases outside gene matches: 1. The CDR3 sequence is CASSESSGGAKNIQYF. CDR3 nucleotides: TGTGCCAGCAGTGAATCTAGCGGGGGGGCCAAAAACATTCAGTACTTC.

In this sample, this clonotype turned up a few times. V usage is TRBV11-2 and J usage is TRBJ2-1; D gene ambiguous. CDR1 is SGHAT and CDR2 is FQNNGV in the germline V gene. The CDR3 covers 12 residues. Trimming removed 2 bases at V and 11 bases at J, with 10 bases between. CDR3 bases: TGTGCCAGCAGCTTAAGCACCACCAAGCAGTTCTTC. Translating it yields CASSLSTTKQFF.

The chain carries TRBV6-2 or TRBV6-3 and TRBJ2-7; 11 nucleotides line up with TRBD2. Germline CDR1 is MNHEY and CDR2 is SVGEGT. Unmatched junction bases numbered 9, after V lost 8 bases and J lost 3 bases. The CDR3 contains 15 residues. Written as DNA, the CDR3 is TGTGCCAGCCTCAACTTGGGGACTAGCGGCTACGAGCAGTACTTC. This sequence encodes CASLNLGTSGYEQYF.

This clonotype has more than one count but fewer than ten. CDR3: CASSLSTIYEQYF. The CDR3 region has the DNA TGTGCCAGCAGTCTGAGCACGATCTACGAGCAGTACTTC. The chain uses TRBV28 and TRBJ2-7; D gene uncertain. The V gene's germline CDR1 is MDHEN and CDR2 SYDVKM. The CDR3 length is 13 residues. V was shortened by 5 bases and J by 3 bases, with 11 bases between the two germline ends.

This clonotype was found a few times. DNA for the CDR3: TGTGCCAGCAGCCCTTCCCTGACAGATCCAATATCGTATGGCTACACCTTC. Translated, it gives CASSPSLTDPISYGYTF. The V gene is TRBV7-9, the J gene TRBJ1-2, with D tentatively TRBD1 (5 bases). The CDR3 is made up of 17 amino acids. CDR1 and CDR2 from the germline V gene are SEHNR and FQNEAQ (reference sequence). Trimming stripped 5 bases from V and 5 bases from J, with 24 bases between.

This chain's CDR3 is CASSLTSGSRNEQFF. In DNA form, the CDR3 reads TGTGCCAGCAGTTTGACTAGCGGGAGTAGAAATGAGCAGTTCTTC. The chain couples TRBV5-4 to TRBJ2-1, with 12 bases matching TRBD2. The CDR3 consists of 15 residues. Germline V gene lookup returns CDR1 SGHNT and CDR2 YYREEE (reference sequence). Trimming took 5 bases from V and 7 from J; bases not matched to a gene: 7.

This clonotype turned up a few times. This chain uses TRBV7-8 with TRBJ2-7; TRBD2 is a possible D gene (7 bases). Per germline, CDR1 SGHVS and CDR2 FQNEAQ. The CDR3 has 16 amino acids. With 0 bases removed from V and 2 bases from J, the gap between germline ends came to 14 bases. The CDR3 reads CASSLARGGAAYEQYF. The CDR3, as DNA: TGTGCCAGCAGCTTAGCCCGAGGGGGGGCGGCCTACGAGCAGTACTTC.

This clonotype has just a few counts. The rearrangement joins TRBV4-1 to TRBJ2-7, with 8 positions matching TRBD2. V trimming: 0 bases; J trimming: 3 bases; junction bases outside the gene matches: 16. The CDR3 runs to 19 residues. In germline, CDR1 is MGHRA, CDR2 YSYEKL. CDR3: CASSQEGPVGVSGNYEQYF. Written as DNA, the CDR3 is TGCGCCAGCAGCCAAGAAGGGCCCGTTGGGGTTAGCGGGAACTACGAGCAGTACTTC.